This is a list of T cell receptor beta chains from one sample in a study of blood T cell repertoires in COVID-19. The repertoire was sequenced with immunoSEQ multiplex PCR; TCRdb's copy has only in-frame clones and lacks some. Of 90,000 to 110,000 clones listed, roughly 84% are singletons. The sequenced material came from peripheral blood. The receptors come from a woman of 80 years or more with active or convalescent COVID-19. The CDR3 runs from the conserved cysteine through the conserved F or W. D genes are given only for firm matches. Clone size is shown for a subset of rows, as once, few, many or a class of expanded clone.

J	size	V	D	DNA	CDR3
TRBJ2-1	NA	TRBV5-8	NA	TGTGCCAGCTTACTTACGAATGAGCAGTTCTTC	CASLLTNEQFF
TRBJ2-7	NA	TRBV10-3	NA	TGTGCCATCAGTGACCACAGAGCCCAGATAGGAGGCGAGCAGTACTTC	CAISDHRAQIGGEQYF
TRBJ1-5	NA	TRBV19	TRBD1	TGTGCCAGTAGTATCCTGACAGGGGGCTATCAGCCCCAGCATTTT	CASSILTGGYQPQHF
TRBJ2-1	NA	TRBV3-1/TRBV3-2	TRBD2	TGTGCCAGCAGCCAAGATCAAACTAGCGTTTCCAATGAGCAGTTCTTC	CASSQDQTSVSNEQFF
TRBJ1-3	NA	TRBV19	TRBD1	TGTGCCAGTATCCAAGGGACAGGGAGCTCTGGAAACACCATATATTTT	CASIQGTGSSGNTIYF
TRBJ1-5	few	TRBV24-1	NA	TGTGCCACCGGGGCCGGGGGAAGTGAGCCCCAGCATTTT	CATGAGGSEPQHF
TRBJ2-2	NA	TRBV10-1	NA	TGCGCCAGCAGTGCGATACAGGGCCACACCGGGGAGCTGTTTTTT	CASSAIQGHTGELFF
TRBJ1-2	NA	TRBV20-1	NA	TGCAGTGCTAGTGGAGGGTTTCGCTATGGCTACACCTTC	CSASGGFRYGYTF
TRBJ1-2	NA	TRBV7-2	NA	TGTGCCAGCAGCCCCCAGTCAATAACCAACTATGGCTACACCTTC	CASSPQSITNYGYTF
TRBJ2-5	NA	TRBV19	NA	TGTGCCAGTAGTATGGGAGGAGGGATCCAAGAGACCCAGTACTTC	CASSMGGGIQETQYF
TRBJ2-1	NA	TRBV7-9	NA	TGTGCCAGCAGCCCACACAGGCGGACAGGGAGGGACAATGAGCAGTTCTTC	CASSPHRRTGRDNEQFF
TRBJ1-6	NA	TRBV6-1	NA	TGTGCCAGCAGTGATCAGGCGGGGGCTGGATCACCCCTCCACTTT	CASSDQAGAGSPLHF
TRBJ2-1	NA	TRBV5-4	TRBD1	TGTGCCAGCAAACCTCGGGACAGGGAAAACCTCAATGAGCAGTTCTTC	CASKPRDRENLNEQFF
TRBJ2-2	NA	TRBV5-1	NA	TGCGCCAGCAAACAGGGTAACACCGGGGAGCTGTTTTTT	CASKQGNTGELFF
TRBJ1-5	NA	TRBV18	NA	TGTGCCAGCTCACCACGGGCCGCGGGGGGCAATCAGCCCCAGCATTTT	CASSPRAAGGNQPQHF
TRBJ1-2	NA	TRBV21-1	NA	TGTGCCAGCCGTGCGGCAGTCCCCTATGGCTACACCTTC	CASRAAVPYGYTF
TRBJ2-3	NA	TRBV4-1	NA	TGCGCCAGCAGCCGAGTGGAGGGCCTTATGAGCACAGATACGCAGTATTTT	CASSRVEGLMSTDTQYF
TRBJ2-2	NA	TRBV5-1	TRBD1	TGCGCCAGCAGCTTAAAGTGGCAGGGGGCGCGAACCGGGGAGCTGTTTTTT	CASSLKWQGARTGELFF
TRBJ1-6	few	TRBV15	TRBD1	TGTGCCACCAGCAGATCCGGGACAGGGAGGTCACCCCTCCACTTT	CATSRSGTGRSPLHF
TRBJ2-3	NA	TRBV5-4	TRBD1	TGTGCCAGCAGATGGACAGGGAGCACAGATACGCAGTATTTT	CASRWTGSTDTQYF
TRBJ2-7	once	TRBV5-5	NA	TGTGCCAGCAGCCAGGACTCCTGGAGCTACGAGCAGTACTTC	CASSQDSWSYEQYF
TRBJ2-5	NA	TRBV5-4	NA	TGTGCCAGCAGACCCCGGATGGGGCCCCAAGAGACCCAGTACTTC	CASRPRMGPQETQYF
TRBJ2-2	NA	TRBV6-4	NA	TGTGCCAGCAAGAACGAGGAGGGGTTAGCCGGGGAGCTGTTTTTT	CASKNEEGLAGELFF
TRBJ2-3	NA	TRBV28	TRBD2	TGTGCCAGCAGTTTTCTAAGTGCGGGAGGGCCAACAGATACGCAGTATTTT	CASSFLSAGGPTDTQYF
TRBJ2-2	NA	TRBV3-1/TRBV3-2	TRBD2	TGTGCCAGCAGCCAAGTTACTAGCGGGAGGGCCGGGGAGCTGTTTTTT	CASSQVTSGRAGELFF
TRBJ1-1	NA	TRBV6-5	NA	TGTGCCAGCAGCCTCGGGACCGGGAGCACTGAAGCTTTCTTT	CASSLGTGSTEAFF
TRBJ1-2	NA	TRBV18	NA	TGTGCCAGCTCACCCCGGACAGCTCTGAACTATGGCTACACCTTC	CASSPRTALNYGYTF
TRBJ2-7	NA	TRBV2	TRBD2	TGTGCCAGCAGCTTCGGGGGAGGGGTATACGAGCAGTACTTC	CASSFGGGVYEQYF
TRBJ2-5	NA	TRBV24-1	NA	TGTGCCACCAGTGATACGGACAGAGCGTACCAAGAGACCCAGTACTTC	CATSDTDRAYQETQYF
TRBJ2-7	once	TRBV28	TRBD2	TGTGCCAGCAGGTCACGACTAGCGGGACCCTACGAGCAGTACTTC	CASRSRLAGPYEQYF
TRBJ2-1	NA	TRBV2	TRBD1	TGTGCCAGCAGTTTCCAGGGGGTCTTTCGCAATGAGCAGTTCTTC	CASSFQGVFRNEQFF
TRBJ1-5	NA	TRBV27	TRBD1	TGTGCCAGCAGTTTAACCCAGACAGGGACGAATCAGCCCCAGCATTTT	CASSLTQTGTNQPQHF
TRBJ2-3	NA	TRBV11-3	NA	TGTGCCAGCAGCCCCTCGGCGGATACAGATACGCAGTATTTT	CASSPSADTDTQYF
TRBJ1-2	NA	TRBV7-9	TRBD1	TGTGCCAGCAGCTTAGGAAGGGCAGGGGGCGTCAGCACTGGCTACACCTTC	CASSLGRAGGVSTGYTF
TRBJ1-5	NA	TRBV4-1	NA	TGCGCCAGCACGCCGGGGGGCGCGGGCAATCAGCCCCAGCATTTT	CASTPGGAGNQPQHF
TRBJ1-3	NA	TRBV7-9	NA	TGTGCCAGCAACCCAATCGACGGGGGCTCTGGAAACACCATATATTTT	CASNPIDGGSGNTIYF
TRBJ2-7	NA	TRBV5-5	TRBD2	TGTGCCAGCAGACGGGCGGGACTAGCGGGAGGGCGAAGGGACGAGCAGTACTTC	CASRRAGLAGGRRDEQYF
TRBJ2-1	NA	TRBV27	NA	TGTGCCAGCCGTCTTGGCGCGGGACGTAACAATGAGCAGTTCTTC	CASRLGAGRNNEQFF
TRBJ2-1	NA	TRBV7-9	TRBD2	TGTGCCAGCAGGCAACTAGCGGGAGGGGGAAATGAGCAGTTCTTC	CASRQLAGGGNEQFF
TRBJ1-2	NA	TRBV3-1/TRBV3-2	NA	TGTGCCAGCAGCCAAGAGATCAGGGTTGGCTACACCTTC	CASSQEIRVGYTF
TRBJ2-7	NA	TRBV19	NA	TGTGCCAGTAGTTTCTCAGGGTCCTACGAGCAGTACTTC	CASSFSGSYEQYF
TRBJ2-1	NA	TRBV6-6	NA	TGTGCCAGCAGTTATGGGGGCAGGGTTGGCAATGAGCAGTTCTTC	CASSYGGRVGNEQFF
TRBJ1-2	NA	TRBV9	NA	TGTGCCAGCAGCGTAAGCGGAACTAACTATGGCTACACCTTC	CASSVSGTNYGYTF
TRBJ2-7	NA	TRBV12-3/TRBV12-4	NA	TGTGCCAGCAGTTTGACTGTCTCCTACGAGCAGTACTTC	CASSLTVSYEQYF
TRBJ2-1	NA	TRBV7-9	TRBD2	TGTGCCAGCAGCTTTACGGGACTAGCGAAGTTGAAGCAGTTCTTC	CASSFTGLAKLKQFF
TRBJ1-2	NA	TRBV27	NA	TGTGCCAGCAGTTCCTCGGCAGGGTATATCCATGGCTACACCTTC	CASSSSAGYIHGYTF
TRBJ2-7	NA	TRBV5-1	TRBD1	TGCGCCAGCAGCTCGGGACAGTTTTACGAGCAGTACTTC	CASSSGQFYEQYF
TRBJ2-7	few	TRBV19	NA	TGTGCCAGTAGTATAGGCGTGACAGTCTACGAGCAGTACTTC	CASSIGVTVYEQYF
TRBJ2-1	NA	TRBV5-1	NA	TGCGCCAGCAGCTTGTCTTGGGGCCAGGGGAATGAGCAGTTCTTC	CASSLSWGQGNEQFF
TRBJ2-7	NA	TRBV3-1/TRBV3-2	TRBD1	TGTGCCAGCAGCCTCCGGGACAGTAGGTACTTC	CASSLRDSRYF
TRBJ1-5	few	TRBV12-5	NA	TGTGCTAGTGCCCGGGGAGGGCATTTT	CASARGGHF
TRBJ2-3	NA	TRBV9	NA	TGTGCCAGCAGCGTAGTAGAAGATACGCAGTATTTT	CASSVVEDTQYF
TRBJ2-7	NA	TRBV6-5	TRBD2	TGTGCCAGCAGGGATAGCGGGAGGACCTACGAGCAGTACTTC	CASRDSGRTYEQYF
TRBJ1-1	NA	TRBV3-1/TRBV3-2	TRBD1	TGTGCCAGCAGCCAAGTTACAGGGGACGGAGCTTTCTTT	CASSQVTGDGAFF
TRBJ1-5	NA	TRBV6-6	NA	TGTGCCAGCAGTTCGAGCCAAGGGACACCATCCGCCCCCCAGCATTTT	CASSSSQGTPSAPQHF
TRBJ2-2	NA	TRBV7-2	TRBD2	TGTGCCAGCAGCTTAGGCGGGAGAGGAGTCGGGGAGCTGTTTTTT	CASSLGGRGVGELFF
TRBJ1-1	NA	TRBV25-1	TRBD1	TGTGCCAGCAGTGAATTTAGCCGGGGCAGGGGGCAGAACACTGAAGCTTTCTTT	CASSEFSRGRGQNTEAFF
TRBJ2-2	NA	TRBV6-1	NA	TGTGCCAGCAGTGAGGAGGTACCCGGGGAGCTGTTTTTT	CASSEEVPGELFF
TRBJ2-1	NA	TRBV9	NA	TGTGCCAGCAGCGTAGCCCGACTAGGAAGAAATGAGCAGTTCTTC	CASSVARLGRNEQFF